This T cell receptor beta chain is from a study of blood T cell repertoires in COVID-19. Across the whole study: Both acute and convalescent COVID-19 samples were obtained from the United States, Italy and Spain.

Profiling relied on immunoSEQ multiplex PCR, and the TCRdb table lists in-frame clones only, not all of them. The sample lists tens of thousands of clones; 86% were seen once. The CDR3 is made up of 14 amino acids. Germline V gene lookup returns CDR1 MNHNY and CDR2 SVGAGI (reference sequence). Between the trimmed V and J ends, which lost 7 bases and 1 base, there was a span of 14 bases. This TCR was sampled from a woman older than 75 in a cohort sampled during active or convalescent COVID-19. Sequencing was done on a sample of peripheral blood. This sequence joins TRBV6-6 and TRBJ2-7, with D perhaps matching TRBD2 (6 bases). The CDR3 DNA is TGTGCCAGCACCACGGGGGTTGGGTCCTACGAGCAGTACTTC. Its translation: CASTTGVGSYEQYF.